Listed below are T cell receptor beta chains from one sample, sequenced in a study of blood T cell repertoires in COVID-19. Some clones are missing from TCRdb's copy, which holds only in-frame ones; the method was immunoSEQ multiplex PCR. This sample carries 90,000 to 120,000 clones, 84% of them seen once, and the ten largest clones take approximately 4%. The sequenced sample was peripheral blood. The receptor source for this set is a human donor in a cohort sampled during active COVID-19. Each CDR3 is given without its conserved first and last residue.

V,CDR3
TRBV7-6,ASSLGSGQGLNTEAF
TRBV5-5,ASSLHNNEQF
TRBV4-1,ASSQDFFREAF
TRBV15,ATSRGEGPYEQY
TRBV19,ASSPRKARTDTQY
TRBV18,ASSPREGEAF
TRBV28,ASETQASGRDTQY
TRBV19,ASSIGDRGFRGAQF
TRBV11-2,ASSSAGPTGELF
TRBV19,ASSLRPSASTDTQY